This entry lists 21 T cell receptor beta chains sequenced from one sample in a study of T and B cells in COVID-19 patients (dated by TCRdb to 2018 to 2020). The instrument given in TCRdb is Illumina MiSeq. TRB rearrangements were amplified by multiplex PCR with BIOMED2 TRB-A/B primer pools. Clones were called with MiXCR by TCRdb after fastp trimmed the public reads at Q25, and only in-frame beta chains were retained. Rows are combined by CDR3 protein, so each entry shows the most common genes and DNA. A total of over 8,000 distinct CDR3 sequences appear in this sample, roughly 28% of them only once. About 5.5% of the sample lies in the top ten. Genomic DNA extracted from blood was used in amounts of roughly 250-500 ng for amplification of TRB repertoires. Sequencing input: blood. Every receptor here comes from a human donor who had recovered from COVID-19.

The chain has TRBV6-6 and TRBJ2-3; the match to TRBD2 covers 10 bases. The CDR3 runs to 14 residues. The V gene's germline CDR1 is MNHNY and CDR2 SVGAGI (reference sequence). V was clipped by 9 bases and J by 4 bases; unmatched bases: 7. In DNA, the CDR3 is TGTGCCAGTGGGGAGCGGGGGGGCCCAGATACGCAGTATTTT. It is translated as CASGERGGPDTQYF.

Written as DNA, the CDR3 is TGTGCCAGCAGTCAAAGACTAGCGGGGGGTCTTAGCACAGATACGCAGTATTTT. Translated, it gives CASSQRLAGGLSTDTQYF. The chain carries TRBV6-1 and TRBJ2-3; 13 positions match TRBD2. The V gene end was trimmed by 5 bases and the J gene end by 0 bases; junction bases not matched to a gene: 8. Germline-derived CDR1 and CDR2 are MNHNS and SASEGT. This CDR3 spans 18 amino acids.

Sample share makes this clonotype medium-sized. V is TRBV6-6 and J is TRBJ1-5; D is uncertain. Looked up from germline, CDR1 is MNHNY and CDR2 is SVGAGI (reference sequence). CDR3 length equals 13 residues. Trimming removed 2 bases from V and 9 bases from J, with 11 bases in between. The CDR3 reads CASSYEGGRPQHF. The CDR3 nucleotides are TGTGCCAGCAGTTACGAGGGAGGAAGGCCCCAGCATTTT.

A few counts support this clonotype. This chain connects TRBV6-4 to TRBJ2-3; no definite D call. The CDR3 sequence is 15 residues long. Germline V gene sequence: CDR1 MRHNA, CDR2 SNTAGT. With 2 bases removed from V and 2 bases from J, the gap between germline ends came to 11 bases. CDR3 nucleotide sequence: TGTGCCAGCAGTGACGGGCGTGAGTACACAGATACGCAGTATTTT. Translated: CASSDGREYTDTQYF.

This clonotype is judged medium-sized. The DNA for the CDR3 is TGTGCCACCAGCAGGGACAGCGGGGTACTCAATGAGCAGTTCTTC. It encodes CATSRDSGVLNEQFF. The chain recombines TRBV15 with TRBJ2-1; weak D call: TRBD2 (7 bases). The length of the CDR3 is 15 residues. Deletions cut 3 bases from V and 6 bases from J, with 15 bases between. CDR1 is LNHNV, CDR2 YYDKDF, per germline (reference sequence).

This clonotype is categorized as medium-sized (0.01 to 0.1%). The genes are TRBV19 and TRBJ1-4; perhaps TRBD1 as D (6 bases). CDR1 is LNHDA and CDR2 is SQIVND in the germline V gene (reference sequence). The CDR3 consists of 15 residues. The ends were cut back, 6 bases at V and 4 bases at J, with 15 bases in the middle. The DNA of the CDR3 is TGTGCCAGTAGCTCAGGACAGAATGATAATGAAAAACTGTTTTTT. Amino acid sequence: CASSSGQNDNEKLFF.

The V and J genes are TRBV19 and TRBJ2-2; 9 bases fit TRBD1. The CDR3 contains 16 residues. The germline V gene encodes CDR1 LNHDA and CDR2 SQIVND (reference sequence). V lost 4 bases, J lost 1 base, and 4 bases stayed unmatched. CDR3 nucleotides: TGTGCCAGTAGTACTAGGACAGGGGAGAACACCGGGGAGCTGTTTTTT. It codes for CASSTRTGENTGELFF. Full variable domain (outside the CDR3, taken from reference TRBV19 and TRBJ2-2): DGGITQSPKYLFRKEGQNVTLSCEQNLNHDAMYWYRQDPGQGLRLIYYSQIVNDFQKGDIAEGYSVSREKKESFPLTVTSAQKNPTAFYLCASSTRTGENTGELFFGEGSRLTVL.

This chain uses TRBV11-2 with TRBJ2-7, with D maybe TRBD2 (7 bases). From germline, CDR1 is SGHAT and CDR2 FQNNGV. V shed 5 bases and J shed 6 bases, with 17 bases lying between them. The length of the CDR3 is 14 residues. CDR3 DNA: TGTGCCAGCAGCCAGGCGGGGGCTTTAATCGAGCAGTACGTC. It translates to CASSQAGALIEQYV.

This clonotype was seen a handful of times. The chain has TRBV6-6 and TRBJ1-6; maybe TRBD1 (5 bases). Per germline, CDR1 MNHNY and CDR2 SVGAGI (reference sequence). CDR3 size: 17 residues. V lost 0 bases and J 0 bases, leaving 9 bases between the germline ends. CDR3 in amino acids: CASSYSGGDSYNSPLHF. CDR3 DNA: TGTGCCAGCAGTTACTCGGGGGGGGACTCCTATAATTCACCCCTCCACTTT.

The chain recombines TRBV5-6 with TRBJ2-7; 10 bases align to TRBD1. From germline, CDR1 is SGHDT and CDR2 YYEEEE. The length of the CDR3 is 15 residues. With 3 bases clipped from V and 5 bases from J, the junction kept 8 bases outside the gene matches. This CDR3 is CASSSQDRGVNEQYV. For the CDR3, the DNA is TGTGCCAGCAGCTCCCAGGACAGGGGGGTCAACGAGCAGTACGTC.

This sequence joins TRBV6-6 and TRBJ1-2; D not certain. The CDR3 is made up of 19 amino acids. Per germline, CDR1 MNHNY and CDR2 SVGAGI (reference sequence). Deletions cut 5 bases from V and 0 bases from J, with 25 bases between. The CDR3 sequence: CASSRFYGQPSFPNYGYTF. The CDR3 nucleotides are TGTGCCAGCAGTCGCTTCTACGGCCAGCCGAGCTTTCCTAACTATGGCTACACCTTC.

This clonotype was found many times. V is TRBV30 and J is TRBJ2-7, with D tentatively TRBD1 or TRBD2 (5 bases each). Germline V gene lookup returns CDR1 GTSNPN and CDR2 SVGIG (reference sequence). Trimming removed 1 base at V and 1 base at J, with 8 bases between. The CDR3 is 13 residues long. The CDR3 loop reads CAWSDGASYEQYF. DNA of the CDR3: TGTGCCTGGAGTGACGGGGCTTCCTACGAGCAGTACTTC.

This clonotype appeared a few times. This rearrangement joins TRBV20-1 to TRBJ1-2, with D perhaps TRBD1 (5 bases). The CDR3 totals 11 residues. From germline, CDR1 is DFQATT and CDR2 SNEGSKA (reference sequence). The V end was cut by 6 bases, the J end by 9 bases, with 14 bases between. The CDR3 sequence: CSATFGGSYTF. CDR3 DNA sequence: TGCAGTGCAACTTTCGGGGGAAGCTACACCTTC.

As regards this clonotype: One end of the junction does not line up with germline, which may come from a read error. V is TRBV18 and J is TRBJ2-3, with D hard to call. Germline V gene lookup returns CDR1 KGHSH and CDR2 LQKENI. This CDR3 region has 12 residues. CDR3 nucleotides: TGTGCCAGCAGCCAAGATGGAGTTACGGAGTATTTT. It translates to CASSQDGVTEYF.

Judged by abundance, this clonotype is medium-sized. The rearrangement links TRBV19 to TRBJ1-2; 10 positions match TRBD1. This CDR3 comprises 14 residues. V lost 7 bases, J lost 2 bases, and 4 bases stayed unmatched. Germline V gene sequence: CDR1 LNHDA, CDR2 SQIVND (reference sequence). CDR3 bases: TGTGCCAGTAAGGAGGGACAGGGGAACTATGGCTACACCTTC. It specifies CASKEGQGNYGYTF.

V and J are TRBV5-4 and TRBJ1-2; no definite D call. Trimming left V 3 bases short and J 5 bases short, with 26 bases between. This CDR3 spans 18 amino acids. From germline, CDR1 is SGHNT and CDR2 YYREEE (reference sequence). CDR3 DNA sequence: TGTGCCAGCAGCTCCGCCGGGCCAGCTTCGCTTAGGAAATATGGCTACACCTTC. Encoded protein: CASSSAGPASLRKYGYTF. Variable domain in full (rest from reference TRBV5-4 and TRBJ1-2): ETGVTQSPTHLIKTRGQQVTLRCSSQSGHNTVSWYQQALGQGPQFIFQYYREEENGRGNFPPRFSGLQFPNYSSELNVNALELDDSALYLCASSSAGPASLRKYGYTFGSGTRLTVV.

The rearrangement joins TRBV7-6 to TRBJ1-1; D unresolved. The CDR3 has 13 residues. Trimming pared 3 bases from V and 7 bases from J, leaving 12 bases between. The germline gives CDR1 SGHVS, CDR2 FNYEAQ. CDR3 DNA sequence: TGTGCCAGCAGCTTGAATATCGTGGGTGAAGCTTTCTTT. Its protein product is CASSLNIVGEAFF.

J is TRBJ1-4 and V is TRBV27; 7 nucleotides match TRBD1. CDR3 length: 14 residues. V trimming: 6 bases; J trimming: 4 bases; junction bases outside the gene matches: 5. Germline assignment: CDR1 MNHEY and CDR2 SMNVEV (reference sequence). The CDR3 reads CASRQGFDNEKLFF. CDR3 DNA sequence: TGTGCCAGCAGACAGGGGTTTGATAATGAAAAACTGTTTTTT.

This clonotype has a handful of counts. The rearrangement links TRBV11-1 to TRBJ2-1; TRBD2 aligns across 10 bases. Germline CDR1 and CDR2: SGHAT and FQDESV (reference sequence). This CDR3 region has 18 residues. The ends lost 1 base at V and 8 bases at J; junction bases unmatched: 14. The CDR3 loop is CASSLVLPAGGRLHEQFF. The CDR3, as DNA: TGTGCCAGCAGCTTAGTGCTGCCAGCGGGGGGGCGTTTGCATGAGCAGTTCTTC. The full variable domain, rest sourced from reference TRBV11-1 and TRBJ2-1, is EAEVAQSPRYKITEKSQAVAFWCDPISGHATLYWYRQILGQGPELLVQFQDESVVDDSQLPKDRFSAERLKGVDSTLKIQPAELGDSAMYLCASSLVLPAGGRLHEQFFGPGTRLTVL.

V is TRBV12-3 or TRBV12-4 and J is TRBJ1-2, with 7 positions matching TRBD1. With V trimmed by 4 bases and J by 9 bases, 5 bases remained unmatched. This CDR3 spans 12 amino acids. The CDR3 sequence: CASSSQGWSYTF. The CDR3, as DNA: TGTGCCAGCAGTTCACAGGGGTGGAGCTACACCTTC.

This clonotype came up a few times. V is TRBV20-1 and J is TRBJ1-2; TRBD1 might be the D (5 bases). The CDR3 runs 13 residues. V gave up 7 bases and J gave up 0 bases, with 12 bases separating them. CDR1 DFQATT and CDR2 SNEGSKA come from the germline V gene (reference sequence). CDR3 DNA: TGCAGTGGGCAACAGGCGTCTAACTATGGCTACACCTTC. This sequence encodes CSGQQASNYGYTF.